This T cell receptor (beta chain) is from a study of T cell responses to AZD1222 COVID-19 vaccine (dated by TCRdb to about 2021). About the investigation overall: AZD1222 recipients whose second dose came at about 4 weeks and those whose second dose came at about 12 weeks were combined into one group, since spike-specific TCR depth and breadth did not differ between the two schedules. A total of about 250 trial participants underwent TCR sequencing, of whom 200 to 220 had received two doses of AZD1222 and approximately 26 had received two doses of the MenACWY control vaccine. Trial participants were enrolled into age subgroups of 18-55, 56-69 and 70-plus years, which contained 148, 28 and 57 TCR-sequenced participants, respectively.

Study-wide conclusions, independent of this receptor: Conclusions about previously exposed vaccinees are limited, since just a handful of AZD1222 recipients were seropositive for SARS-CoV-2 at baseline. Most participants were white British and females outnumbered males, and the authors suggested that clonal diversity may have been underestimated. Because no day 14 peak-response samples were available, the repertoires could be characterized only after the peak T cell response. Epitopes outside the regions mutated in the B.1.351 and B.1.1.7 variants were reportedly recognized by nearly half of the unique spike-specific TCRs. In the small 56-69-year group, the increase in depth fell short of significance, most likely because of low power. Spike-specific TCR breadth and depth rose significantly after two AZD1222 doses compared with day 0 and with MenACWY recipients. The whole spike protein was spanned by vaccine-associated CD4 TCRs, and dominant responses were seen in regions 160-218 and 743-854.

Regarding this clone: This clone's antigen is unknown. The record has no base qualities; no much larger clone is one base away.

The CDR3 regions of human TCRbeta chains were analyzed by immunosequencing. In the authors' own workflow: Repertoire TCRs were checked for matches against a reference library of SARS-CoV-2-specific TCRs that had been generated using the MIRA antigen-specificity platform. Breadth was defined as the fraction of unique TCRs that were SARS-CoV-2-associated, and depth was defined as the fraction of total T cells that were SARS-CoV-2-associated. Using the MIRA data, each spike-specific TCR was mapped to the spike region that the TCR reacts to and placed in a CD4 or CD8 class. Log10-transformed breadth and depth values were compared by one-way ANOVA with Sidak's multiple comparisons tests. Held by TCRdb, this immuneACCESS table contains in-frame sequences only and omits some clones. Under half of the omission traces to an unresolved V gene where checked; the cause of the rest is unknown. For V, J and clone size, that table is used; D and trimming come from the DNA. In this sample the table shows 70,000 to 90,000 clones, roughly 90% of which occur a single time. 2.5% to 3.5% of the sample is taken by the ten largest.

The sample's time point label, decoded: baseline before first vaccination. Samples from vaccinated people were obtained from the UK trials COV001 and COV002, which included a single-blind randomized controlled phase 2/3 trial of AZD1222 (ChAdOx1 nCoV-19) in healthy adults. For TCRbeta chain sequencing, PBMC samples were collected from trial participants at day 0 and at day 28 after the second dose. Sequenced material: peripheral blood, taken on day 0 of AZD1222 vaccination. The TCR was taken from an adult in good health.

The nucleotide sequence reads as follows: TGTGCCAGCAGCCAAGCGGCGGGTCGACAGGGAGCTAACTATGGCTACACCTTC. The encoded protein is CASSQAAGRQGANYGYTF. The chain was built from TRBV3-1 (or the pseudogene TRBV3-2) and TRBJ1-2, with TRBD1 identical over 7 junction bases. There are 18 amino acids in the CDR3, from cysteine to phenylalanine inclusive. Only the CDR3 part of the read is kept: 54 bases, read in frame from the first base. Ends trimmed: V by 1 base, J by 0 bases; bases unmatched to a gene: 11. The germline V gene (reference sequence) specifies LGHDT as CDR1 and YNNKEL as CDR2.